This T cell receptor (beta chain) is drawn from a study of T cell responses to AZD1222 COVID-19 vaccine. The study, taken as a whole, reports: Clonal diversity was possibly underestimated, and white British individuals and females predominated among donors.

Produced via immunoSEQ multiplex PCR; TCRdb's table is partial and in-frame only. Altogether roughly 100,000 clones are present, around 91% being singletons, with the ten largest covering around 20%. CDR3 length: 14 amino acids. Looked up from germline, CDR1 is LNHNV and CDR2 is YYDKDF (reference sequence). This clone was observed a few times. Its target is unknown. At one end the junction does not follow the germline gene, possibly because of a read error. The TCR was taken from an adult in good health. The chain combines TRBV15 with TRBJ2-3; maybe TRBD1 (6 bases). The material sequenced was peripheral blood, taken on day 0 of AZD1222 vaccination. CDR3 bases: TGTGCCACCAGGAGAGACAGGATTTGGGATACGCAGTATTTT. Amino acids: CATRRDRIWDTQYF.